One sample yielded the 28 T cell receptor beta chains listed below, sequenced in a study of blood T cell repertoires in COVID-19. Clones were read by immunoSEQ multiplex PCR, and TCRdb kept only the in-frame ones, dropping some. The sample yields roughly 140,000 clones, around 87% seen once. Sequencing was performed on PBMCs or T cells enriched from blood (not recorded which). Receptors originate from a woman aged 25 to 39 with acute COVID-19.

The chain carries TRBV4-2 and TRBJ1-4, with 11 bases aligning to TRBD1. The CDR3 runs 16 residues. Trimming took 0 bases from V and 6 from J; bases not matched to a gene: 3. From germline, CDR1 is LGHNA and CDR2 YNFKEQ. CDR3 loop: CASSQDWTGGYEKLFF. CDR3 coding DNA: TGTGCCAGCAGCCAAGATTGGACAGGGGGCTATGAAAAACTGTTTTTT.

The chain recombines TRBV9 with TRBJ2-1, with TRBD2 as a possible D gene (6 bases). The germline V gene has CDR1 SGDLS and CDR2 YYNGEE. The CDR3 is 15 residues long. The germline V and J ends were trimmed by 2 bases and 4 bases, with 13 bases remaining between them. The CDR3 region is CASSVAPGLYNEQFF. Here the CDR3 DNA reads TGTGCCAGCAGCGTGGCCCCGGGACTTTACAATGAGCAGTTCTTC.

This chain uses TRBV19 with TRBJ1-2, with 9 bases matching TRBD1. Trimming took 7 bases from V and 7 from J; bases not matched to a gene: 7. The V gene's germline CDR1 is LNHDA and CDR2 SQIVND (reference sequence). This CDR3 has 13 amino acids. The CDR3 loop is CASNPGTGLGYTF. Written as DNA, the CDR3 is TGTGCCAGTAACCCAGGGACAGGGCTTGGCTACACCTTC.

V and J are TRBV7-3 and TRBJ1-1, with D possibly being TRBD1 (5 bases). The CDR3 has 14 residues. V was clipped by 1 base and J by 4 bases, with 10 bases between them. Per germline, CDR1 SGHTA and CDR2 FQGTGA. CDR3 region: CASSLMTQGTEAFF. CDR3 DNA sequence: TGTGCCAGCAGCTTAATGACCCAGGGCACTGAAGCTTTCTTT.

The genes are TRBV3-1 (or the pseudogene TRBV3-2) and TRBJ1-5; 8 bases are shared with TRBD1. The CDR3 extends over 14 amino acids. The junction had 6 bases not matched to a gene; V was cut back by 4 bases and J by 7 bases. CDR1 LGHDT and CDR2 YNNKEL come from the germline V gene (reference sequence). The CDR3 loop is CASSLQGEGQPQHF. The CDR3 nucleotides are TGTGCCAGCAGCCTACAGGGGGAAGGCCAGCCCCAGCATTTT.

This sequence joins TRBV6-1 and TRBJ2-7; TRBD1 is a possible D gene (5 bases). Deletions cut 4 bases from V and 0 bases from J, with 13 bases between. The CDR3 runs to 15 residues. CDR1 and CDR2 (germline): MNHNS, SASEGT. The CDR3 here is CASSAASRVSYEQYF. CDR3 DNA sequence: TGTGCCAGCAGTGCAGCTTCCAGGGTCTCCTACGAGCAGTACTTC.

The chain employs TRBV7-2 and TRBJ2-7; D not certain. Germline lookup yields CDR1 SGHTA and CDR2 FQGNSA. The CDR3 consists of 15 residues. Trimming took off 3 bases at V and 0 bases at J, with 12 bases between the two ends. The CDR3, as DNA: TGTGCCAGCAGCTTGGAGATCTTAAGCTCCTACGAGCAGTACTTC. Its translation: CASSLEILSSYEQYF.

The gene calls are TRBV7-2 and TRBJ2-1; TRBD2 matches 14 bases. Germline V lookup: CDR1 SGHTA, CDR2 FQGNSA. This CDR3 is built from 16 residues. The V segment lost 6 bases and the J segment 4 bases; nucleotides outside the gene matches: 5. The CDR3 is CASRGTSGRWYNEQFF. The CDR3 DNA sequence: TGTGCCAGCAGAGGGACTAGCGGGAGATGGTACAATGAGCAGTTCTTC.

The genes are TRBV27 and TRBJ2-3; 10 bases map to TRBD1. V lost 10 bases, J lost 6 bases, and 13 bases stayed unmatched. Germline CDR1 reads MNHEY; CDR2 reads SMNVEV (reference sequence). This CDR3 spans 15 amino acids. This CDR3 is CATRLGTGDGDTQYF. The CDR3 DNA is TGTGCCACCAGACTTGGGACAGGGGATGGCGATACGCAGTATTTT.

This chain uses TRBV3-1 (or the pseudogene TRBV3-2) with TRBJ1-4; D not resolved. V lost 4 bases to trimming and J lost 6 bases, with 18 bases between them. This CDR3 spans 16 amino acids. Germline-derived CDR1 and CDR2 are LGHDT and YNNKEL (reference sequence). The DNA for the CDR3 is TGTGCCAGCAGCCGATCGCCCGAGCCCGGTTATGAAAAACTGTTTTTT. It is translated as CASSRSPEPGYEKLFF.

CDR3 in DNA: TGTGCCAGCAGGGACAACTCTGGAAACACCATATATTTT. This encodes CASRDNSGNTIYF. The rearrangement joins TRBV2 to TRBJ1-3; tentative D call: TRBD1 (5 bases). The V gene lost 6 bases and the J gene lost 0 bases, with 6 bases spanning the gap. Germline CDR1 SNHLY, CDR2 FYNNEI. The CDR3 has 13 amino acids.

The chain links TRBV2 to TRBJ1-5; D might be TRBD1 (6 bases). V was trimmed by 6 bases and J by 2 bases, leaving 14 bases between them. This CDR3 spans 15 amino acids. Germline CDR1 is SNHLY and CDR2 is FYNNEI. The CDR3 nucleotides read TGTGCCAGCAGCCCCGGACAGATCGGCAATCAGCCCCAGCATTTT. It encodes CASSPGQIGNQPQHF. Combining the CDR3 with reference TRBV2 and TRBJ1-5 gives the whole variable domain EPEVTQTPSHQVTQMGQEVILRCVPISNHLYFYWYRQILGQKVEFLVSFYNNEISEKSEIFDDQFSVERPDGSNFTLKIRSTKLEDSAMYFCASSPGQIGNQPQHFGDGTRLSIL.

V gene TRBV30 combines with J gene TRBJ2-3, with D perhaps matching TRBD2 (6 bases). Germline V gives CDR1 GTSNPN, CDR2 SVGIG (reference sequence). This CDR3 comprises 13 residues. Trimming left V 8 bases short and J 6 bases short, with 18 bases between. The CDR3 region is CAGGGFVGDTQYF. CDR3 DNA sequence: TGTGCCGGAGGAGGGTTTGTGGGCGATACGCAGTATTTT.

In DNA, the CDR3 is TGTGCCAGCAGCTTTAGCGGGAGCAGCTTCGTCAATGAGCAGTTCTTC. It specifies CASSFSGSSFVNEQFF. This sequence joins TRBV7-2 and TRBJ2-1; 9 nucleotides align to TRBD2. This CDR3 has 16 residues. Germline CDR1 reads SGHTA; CDR2 reads FQGNSA. V was clipped by 3 bases and J by 6 bases; unmatched bases: 9.

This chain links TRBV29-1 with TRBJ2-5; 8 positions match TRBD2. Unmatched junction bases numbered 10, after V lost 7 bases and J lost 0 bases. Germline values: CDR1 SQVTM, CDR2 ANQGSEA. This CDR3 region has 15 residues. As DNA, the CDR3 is TGCAGCGCCAGCGGGGGAAAGGGCTACCAAGAGACCCAGTACTTC. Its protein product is CSASGGKGYQETQYF. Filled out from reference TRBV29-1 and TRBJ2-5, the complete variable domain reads SAVISQKPSRDICQRGTSLTIQCQVDSQVTMMFWYRQQPGQSLTLIATANQGSEATYESGFVIDKFPISRPNLTFSTLTVSNMSPEDSSIYLCSASGGKGYQETQYFGPGTRLLVL.

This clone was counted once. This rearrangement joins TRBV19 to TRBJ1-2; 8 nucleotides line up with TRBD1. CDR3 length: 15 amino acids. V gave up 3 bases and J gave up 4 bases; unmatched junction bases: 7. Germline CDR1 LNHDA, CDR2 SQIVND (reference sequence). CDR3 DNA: TGTGCCAGTAGTATTGTAACAGGGGGAGGCTATGGCTACACCTTC. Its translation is CASSIVTGGGYGYTF.

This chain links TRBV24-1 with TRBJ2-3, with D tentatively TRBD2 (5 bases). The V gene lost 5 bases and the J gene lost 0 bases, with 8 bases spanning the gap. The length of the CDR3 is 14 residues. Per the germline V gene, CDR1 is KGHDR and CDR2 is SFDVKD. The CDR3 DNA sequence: TGTGCCACCAGTGTTAGCGCGAGCACAGATACGCAGTATTTT. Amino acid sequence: CATSVSASTDTQYF.

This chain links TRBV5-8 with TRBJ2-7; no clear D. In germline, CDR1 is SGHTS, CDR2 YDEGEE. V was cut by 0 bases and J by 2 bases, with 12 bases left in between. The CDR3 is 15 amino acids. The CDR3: CASSLAFGRTYEQYF. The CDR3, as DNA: TGTGCCAGCAGCTTGGCTTTTGGGCGAACCTACGAGCAGTACTTC.

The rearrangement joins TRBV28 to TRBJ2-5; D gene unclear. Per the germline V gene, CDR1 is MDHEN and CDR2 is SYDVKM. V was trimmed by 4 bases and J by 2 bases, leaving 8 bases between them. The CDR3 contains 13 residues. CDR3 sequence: CASSYLGQETQYF. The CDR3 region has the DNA TGTGCCAGCAGTTACCTAGGTCAAGAGACCCAGTACTTC.

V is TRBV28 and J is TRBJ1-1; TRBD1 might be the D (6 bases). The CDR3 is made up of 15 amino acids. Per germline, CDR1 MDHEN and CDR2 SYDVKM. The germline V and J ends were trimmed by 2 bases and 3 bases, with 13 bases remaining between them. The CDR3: CASSLPRGLDTEAFF. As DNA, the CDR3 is TGTGCCAGCAGTTTACCCAGGGGTTTGGACACTGAAGCTTTCTTT. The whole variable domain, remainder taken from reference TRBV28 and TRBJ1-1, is DVKVTQSSRYLVKRTGEKVFLECVQDMDHENMFWYRQDPGLGLRLIYFSYDVKMKEKGDIPEGYSVSREKKERFSLILESASTNQTSMYLCASSLPRGLDTEAFFGQGTRLTVV.

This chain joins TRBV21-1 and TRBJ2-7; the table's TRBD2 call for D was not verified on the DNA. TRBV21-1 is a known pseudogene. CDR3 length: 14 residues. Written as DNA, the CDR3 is TGTGCCAGCACCGTAGCGGGAGGGCCGTACGAGCAGTACTTC. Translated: CASTVAGGPYEQYF.

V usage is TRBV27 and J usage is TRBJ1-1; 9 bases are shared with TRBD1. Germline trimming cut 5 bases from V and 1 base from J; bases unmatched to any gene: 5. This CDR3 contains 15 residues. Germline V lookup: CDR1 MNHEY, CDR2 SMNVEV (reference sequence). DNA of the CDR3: TGTGCCAGCAGTATACGGGACAGGGCGAACACTGAAGCTTTCTTT. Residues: CASSIRDRANTEAFF.

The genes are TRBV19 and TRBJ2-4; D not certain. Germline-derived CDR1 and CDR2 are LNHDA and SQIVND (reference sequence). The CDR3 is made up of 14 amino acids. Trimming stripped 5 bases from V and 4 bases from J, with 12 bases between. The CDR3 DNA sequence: TGTGCCAGTAGTCTCACCGGGTCGAAAAACATTCAGTACTTC. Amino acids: CASSLTGSKNIQYF. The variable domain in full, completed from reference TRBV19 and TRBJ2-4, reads DGGITQSPKYLFRKEGQNVTLSCEQNLNHDAMYWYRQDPGQGLRLIYYSQIVNDFQKGDIAEGYSVSREKKESFPLTVTSAQKNPTAFYLCASSLTGSKNIQYFGAGTRLSVL.

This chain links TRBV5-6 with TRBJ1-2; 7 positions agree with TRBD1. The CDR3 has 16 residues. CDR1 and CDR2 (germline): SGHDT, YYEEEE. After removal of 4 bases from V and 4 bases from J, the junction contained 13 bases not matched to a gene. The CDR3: CASSLNRQGTSYGYTF. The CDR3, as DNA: TGTGCCAGCAGCCTAAATCGACAGGGTACCAGCTATGGCTACACCTTC.

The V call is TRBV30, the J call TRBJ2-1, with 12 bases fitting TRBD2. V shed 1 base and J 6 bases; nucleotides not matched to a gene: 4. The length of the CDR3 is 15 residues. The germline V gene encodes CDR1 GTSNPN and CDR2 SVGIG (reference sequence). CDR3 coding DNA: TGTGCCTGGAGTGGACTAGCGGGGGACCGCAATGAGCAGTTCTTC. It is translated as CAWSGLAGDRNEQFF.

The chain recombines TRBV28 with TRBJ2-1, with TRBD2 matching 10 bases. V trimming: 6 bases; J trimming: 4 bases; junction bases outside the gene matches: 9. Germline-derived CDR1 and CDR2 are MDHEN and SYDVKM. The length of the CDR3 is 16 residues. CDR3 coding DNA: TGTGCCAGCAGCCCTACAGCGGGAGGGATGTACAATGAGCAGTTCTTC. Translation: CASSPTAGGMYNEQFF.

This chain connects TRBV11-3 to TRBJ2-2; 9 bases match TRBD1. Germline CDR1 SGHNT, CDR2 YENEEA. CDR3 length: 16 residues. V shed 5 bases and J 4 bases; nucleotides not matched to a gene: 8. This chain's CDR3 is CASSRMLGQGTGELFF. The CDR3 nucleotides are TGTGCCAGCAGCCGAATGCTGGGACAGGGCACCGGGGAGCTGTTTTTT.

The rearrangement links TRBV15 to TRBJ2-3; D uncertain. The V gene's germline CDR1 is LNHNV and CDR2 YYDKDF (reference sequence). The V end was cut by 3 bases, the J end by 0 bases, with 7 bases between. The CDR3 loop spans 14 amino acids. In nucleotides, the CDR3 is TGTGCCACCAGCAGGACTCCCAGCACAGATACGCAGTATTTT. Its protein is CATSRTPSTDTQYF.